The rows below give T cell receptor beta chains drawn from one sample of a study of shared clonotypes between healthy human individuals. The protocol was immunoSEQ multiplex PCR, while the TCRdb copy is restricted to in-frame clones and leaves out a portion. In the table there are about 1,900,000 clones, less than 95% of which are singletons. Sequencing was carried out using naive CD8+ T cells sorted from blood. The origin of the receptors is a man aged 18 to 29 in good health. CDR3s include the opening cysteine and the closing phenylalanine or tryptophan. A D gene is named only where the DNA matches it firmly. Clone size appears in some rows only: once, few, many, or a class for an expanded clone.

V	D	size	J	CDR3	DNA
TRBV29-1	NA	NA	TRBJ2-7	CSVEDLNGSYEQYF	TGCAGCGTTGAAGATTTAAACGGCTCCTACGAGCAGTACTTC
TRBV7-6	NA	NA	TRBJ1-2	CASSPFVGVNYGYTF	TGTGCCAGCAGCCCCTTCGTGGGCGTTAACTATGGCTACACCTTC
TRBV2	NA	NA	TRBJ1-2	CASSVTDNYGYTF	TGTGCCAGCAGTGTGACGGATAACTATGGCTACACCTTC
TRBV21-1	NA	NA	TRBJ1-2	CASLGEGYGYTF	TGTGCCAGCCTGGGTGAGGGCTATGGCTACACCTTC
TRBV19	TRBD1	NA	TRBJ1-1	CASSPSTWAGGNTEAFF	TGTGCCAGTAGTCCCTCCACCTGGGCAGGGGGGAACACTGAAGCTTTCTTT
TRBV7-3	NA	NA	TRBJ2-3	CASSLWGGDTQYF	TGTGCCAGCAGCTTATGGGGTGGGGATACGCAGTATTTT
TRBV11-2	NA	NA	TRBJ2-2	CASRMELGNTGELFF	TGTGCCAGCAGAATGGAGCTAGGGAACACCGGGGAGCTGTTTTTT
TRBV27	NA	NA	TRBJ2-1	CASSHGDEQFF	TGTGCCAGCAGTCACGGAGATGAGCAGTTCTTC
TRBV30	NA	NA	TRBJ2-7	CAWSVFGYEQYF	TGTGCCTGGAGTGTTTTTGGGTACGAGCAGTACTTC
TRBV27	NA	NA	TRBJ1-5	CASSPGLLFNQPQHF	TGTGCCAGCAGCCCGGGACTCCTTTTCAATCAGCCCCAGCATTTT
TRBV7-7	NA	NA	TRBJ2-2	CASSSPRGTNTGELFF	TGTGCTAGCAGCTCCCCCCGGGGGACGAACACCGGGGAGCTGTTTTTT
TRBV27	NA	NA	TRBJ1-1	CASRGGGSTEAFF	TGTGCCAGCAGGGGGGGAGGTAGCACTGAAGCTTTCTTT
TRBV4-2	TRBD1	NA	TRBJ1-4	CASSQSRPQWHSQGEEEKLFF	TGTGCCAGCAGCCAATCCCGGCCGCAGTGGCATTCACAGGGGGAGGAGGAAAAACTGTTTTTT
TRBV5-6	NA	NA	TRBJ1-2	CASGTGPTVIRGYTF	TGTGCCAGCGGCACGGGACCTACCGTGATTCGGGGCTACACCTTC
TRBV9	NA	NA	TRBJ2-1	CASSVYPGFSNEQFF	TGTGCCAGCAGCGTTTATCCGGGGTTCAGCAATGAGCAGTTCTTC
TRBV15	NA	NA	TRBJ2-2	CATSRPSGIGNTGELFF	TGTGCCACCAGCAGGCCGTCCGGTATTGGGAACACCGGGGAGCTGTTTTTT
TRBV13	TRBD1	NA	TRBJ1-2	CASSLGQGDNYGYTF	TGTGCCAGCAGCTTGGGACAGGGGGATAACTATGGCTACACCTTC
TRBV5-4	TRBD2	once	TRBJ2-3	CASSSGGSTDTQYF	TGTGCCAGCAGCAGCGGGGGCAGCACAGATACGCAGTATTTT
TRBV30	NA	once	TRBJ2-7	CAWSDSPGLPSYEQYF	TGTGCCTGGAGTGACTCCCCCGGACTTCCCTCTTACGAGCAGTACTTC
TRBV19	NA	NA	TRBJ2-7	CASSMGPPDSYEQYF	TGTGCCAGTAGTATGGGCCCCCCGGACAGTTACGAGCAGTACTTC
TRBV2	TRBD1	NA	TRBJ1-6	CASSETGRSGSSYNSPLHF	TGTGCCAGCAGTGAGACAGGGAGGTCGGGGAGCTCCTATAATTCACCCCTCCACTTT
TRBV19	NA	NA	TRBJ1-2	CASSIPDGHYGYTF	TGTGCCAGTAGTATCCCGGACGGACACTATGGCTACACCTTC
TRBV6-1	NA	NA	TRBJ2-7	CASRPRGQDEQYF	TGTGCCAGCAGGCCCAGGGGACAAGACGAGCAGTACTTC
TRBV10-3	NA	NA	TRBJ2-2	CAISEAGSYGELFF	TGTGCCATCAGTGAGGCGGGTTCCTACGGGGAGCTGTTTTTT
TRBV4-3	TRBD2	once	TRBJ2-3	CASSLREGVTDTQYF	TGCGCCAGCAGCCTTCGGGAGGGGGTAACAGATACGCAGTATTTT
TRBV28	TRBD2	NA	TRBJ2-3	CASSLAGEGADTQYF	TGTGCCAGCAGTTTAGCGGGGGAAGGGGCAGATACGCAGTATTTT
TRBV11-2	NA	NA	TRBJ2-1	CASSFFHSSYNEQFF	TGTGCCAGCAGCTTTTTTCACAGCTCCTACAATGAGCAGTTCTTC
TRBV19	NA	NA	TRBJ2-6	CASSIQRAVGANVLTF	TGTGCCAGTAGTATACAACGGGCAGTTGGGGCCAACGTCCTGACTTTC
TRBV30	NA	NA	TRBJ1-5	CAWDEGGPQHF	TGTGCCTGGGACGAAGGGGGGCCCCAGCATTTT
TRBV13	TRBD1	NA	TRBJ2-1	CASSSGTGADTEQFF	TGTGCCAGCAGCTCGGGGACAGGGGCGGACACTGAGCAGTTCTTC
TRBV30	NA	NA	TRBJ2-7	CAWSVGPGSYEQYF	TGTGCCTGGAGTGTCGGGCCAGGGTCCTACGAGCAGTACTTC
TRBV21-1	NA	NA	TRBJ1-2	CASPRRGGGSGYTF	TGTGCCAGTCCTAGGCGGGGAGGGGGCTCTGGCTACACCTTC
TRBV7-8	NA	NA	TRBJ2-2	CASSFQGTADPGELFF	TGTGCCAGCAGCTTCCAAGGGACTGCCGACCCCGGGGAGCTGTTTTTT
TRBV7-6	TRBD2	NA	TRBJ2-5	CASSLEAGYQETQYF	TGTGCCAGCAGCTTAGAAGCGGGGTACCAAGAGACCCAGTACTTC
TRBV7-6	NA	NA	TRBJ1-2	CASSLREGTPDGYTF	TGTGCCAGCAGCTTACGAGAGGGAACCCCGGATGGCTACACCTTC
TRBV7-6	TRBD2	NA	TRBJ2-5	CASSSGTTLSGTQYF	TGTGCCAGCAGCTCCGGGACTACCCTAAGTGGGACCCAGTACTTC
TRBV7-9	NA	NA	TRBJ2-2	CASSLSQVGDTGELFF	TGTGCCAGCAGCTTAAGCCAGGTCGGGGACACCGGGGAGCTGTTTTTT
TRBV7-9	TRBD1	NA	TRBJ1-1	CASSEAGTDKPTEAFF	TGTGCCAGCAGCGAGGCCGGGACAGATAAACCCACTGAAGCTTTCTTT
TRBV27	NA	NA	TRBJ2-7	CASSLRDNYEQYF	TGTGCCAGCAGTCTACGGGACAACTACGAGCAGTACTTC
TRBV27	TRBD2	NA	TRBJ2-3	CASSGLAVLTDTQYF	TGTGCCAGCAGTGGACTAGCGGTTCTCACAGATACGCAGTATTTT
TRBV10-1	NA	NA	TRBJ1-5	CASPPTCNQPQHF	TGCGCCAGCCCTCCCACCTGTAATCAGCCCCAGCATTTT
TRBV7-2	NA	NA	TRBJ2-7	CASSEPWGWEKAYEQYF	TGTGCCAGCAGCGAGCCCTGGGGGTGGGAGAAGGCCTACGAGCAGTACTTC
TRBV4-2	TRBD2	NA	TRBJ2-1	CASSPTSGGHEQFF	TGTGCCAGCAGCCCTACTAGCGGGGGGCATGAGCAGTTCTTC
TRBV11-2	TRBD2	NA	TRBJ2-3	CASSLWRGAGADTQYF	TGTGCCAGCAGCTTATGGCGGGGGGCGGGAGCAGATACGCAGTATTTT
TRBV27	NA	NA	TRBJ2-1	CASSFSSLHEQFF	TGTGCCAGCAGTTTCTCTAGTTTGCATGAGCAGTTCTTC